This paragraph covers one T cell receptor (beta chain) sequence. The target antigen is unknown. V was trimmed by 1 base and J by 8 bases, leaving 25 bases between them. Per germline, CDR1 SGHRS and CDR2 YFSETQ. The CDR3 loop spans 18 amino acids. These data belong to a study of cytomegalovirus exposure and HLA in healthy donors. Whole-study results and caveats: It was reported that the classifier diagnosed cytomegalovirus status with high specificity and sensitivity in both the original and validation cohorts. Earlier findings revealed that most TCR beta V segments proved productive either about 90% or about 30% of the time.

A multiplex PCR was run with 60 Vbeta primers and 13 Jbeta primers. The repertoire was sequenced with immunoSEQ multiplex PCR; TCRdb's copy has only in-frame clones and lacks some. The sample spans about 91,000 clones; the ten largest clones claim around 3.4%. The source material was PBMCs. The sequence came from a young woman in good health and CMV-seronegative. The chain uses TRBV5-1 and TRBJ2-1, with D possibly TRBD2 on 6 matching bases. The CDR3 nucleotides are TGCGCCAGCAGCTTGCGTCTAGCGATTAATCTCAGGCCATATGAGCAGTTCTTC. Its protein is CASSLRLAINLRPYEQFF.